This T cell receptor (beta chain) was recorded in a study of T cell repertoires in cytomegalovirus infection. MiXCR, run by TCRdb on the reads, gives a single entry per CDR3 protein. The profile shows some 480,000 distinct CDR3 sequences, around 30% of them singletons. As to this clonotype: Its antigen is still unknown.

This CDR3 contains 15 residues. Per germline, CDR1 ENHRY and CDR2 SYGVKD. The germline V and J ends were trimmed by 10 bases and 1 base, with 19 bases remaining between them. The chain carries TRBV10-3 and TRBJ1-1; D possibly corresponds to TRBD1 (6 bases). Sequencing was performed on cultured PBMCs, taken from culture after CMV antigen stimulation. The receptor was derived from a human donor in good health (CMV status not recorded). Some clones in this sample may be carry-over from other donors' samples. For the CDR3, the DNA is TGTGCCACCATGGGGGGGACACAGCAGAACACTGAAGCTTTCTTT. Protein: CATMGGTQQNTEAFF.